Sequencing of this T cell receptor (beta chain) was carried out in a study of cytomegalovirus exposure and HLA in healthy donors. V shed 5 bases and J 7 bases; nucleotides not matched to a gene: 6. The CDR3 has 14 amino acids. Germline-derived CDR1 and CDR2 are MNHEY and SVGAGI. A multiplex PCR was run with 60 Vbeta primers and 13 Jbeta primers. Method: immunoSEQ multiplex PCR; TCRdb's copy keeps in-frame clones and lacks some. There are more than 200,000 clones in the sample; over 80% occur only once, and around 6% lies in the top ten. Sequenced material: PBMCs. The clonotype originates from a man aged 35-49 years in good health and CMV-seropositive. The rearrangement links TRBV6-5 to TRBJ1-1; 11 bases are shared with TRBD1. Here the CDR3 DNA reads TGTGCCAGCAGTCAGGACAGGGGGCTCGGTGAAGCTTTCTTT. Translation gives CASSQDRGLGEAFF.